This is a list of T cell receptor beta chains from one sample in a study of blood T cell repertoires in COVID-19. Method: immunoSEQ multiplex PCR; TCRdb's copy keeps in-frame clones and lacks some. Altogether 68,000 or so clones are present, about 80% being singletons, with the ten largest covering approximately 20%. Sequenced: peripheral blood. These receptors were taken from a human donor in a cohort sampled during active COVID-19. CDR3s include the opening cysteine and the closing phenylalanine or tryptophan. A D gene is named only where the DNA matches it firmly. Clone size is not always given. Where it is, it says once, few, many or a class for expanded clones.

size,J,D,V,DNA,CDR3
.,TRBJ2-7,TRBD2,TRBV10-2,TGCGCCAGCAAAGGACTAGCGGGAGGCTACGAGCAGTACTTC,CASKGLAGGYEQYF
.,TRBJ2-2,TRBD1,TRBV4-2,TGTGCCAGCAGCCCGGGACAGGGGTACACCGGGGAGCTGTTTTTT,CASSPGQGYTGELFF
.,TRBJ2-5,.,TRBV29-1,TGCAGCGTTGTCAGTGGGGTCGGGAGACAAGAGACCCAGTACTTC,CSVVSGVGRQETQYF
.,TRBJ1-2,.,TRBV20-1,TGCAGTGCTAGTTTGGGAGTCTATGGCTACACCTTC,CSASLGVYGYTF
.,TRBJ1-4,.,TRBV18,TGTGCCAGCTCACGAGCGGGCCAGGGTAATGAAAAACTGTTTTTT,CASSRAGQGNEKLFF
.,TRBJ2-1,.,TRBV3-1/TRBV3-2,TGTGCCAGCAGCCTCTCGGGAGCGTCTGGGAATGAGCAGTTCTTC,CASSLSGASGNEQFF
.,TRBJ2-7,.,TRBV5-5,TGTGCCAGCAGCCCCGAACTTAACGAGCAGTACTTC,CASSPELNEQYF
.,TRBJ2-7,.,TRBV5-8,TGTGCCAGCAGCACCGGACAGCCCTCCTACGAGCAGTACTTC,CASSTGQPSYEQYF
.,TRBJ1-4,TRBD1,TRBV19,TGTGCCAGTAGCCTTTGGACAGGGGTTCGCGAAAAACTGTTTTTT,CASSLWTGVREKLFF
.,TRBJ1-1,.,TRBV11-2,TGTGCCAGCAGAACTGGTTTGAACACTGAAGCTTTCTTT,CASRTGLNTEAFF
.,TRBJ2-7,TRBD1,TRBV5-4,TGTGCCAGCAGCTTAACAGGGGGCGACGAGCAGTACTTC,CASSLTGGDEQYF
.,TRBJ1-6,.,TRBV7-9,TGTGCCAGCAGCGTCGGGACTGTGGATTCACCCCTCCACTTT,CASSVGTVDSPLHF
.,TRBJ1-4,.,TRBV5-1,TGCGCCAGCAGCCCTAGTGGGGCAGCTAATGAAAAACTGTTTTTT,CASSPSGAANEKLFF
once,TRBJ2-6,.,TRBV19,TGTGCCAGTAGTCAGGGTCTTGCTGGGGCCAACGTCCTGACTTTC,CASSQGLAGANVLTF
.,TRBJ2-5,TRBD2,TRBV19,TGTGCCAGTAGTCAGGAGCGGGGCCAAGAGACCCAGTACTTC,CASSQERGQETQYF
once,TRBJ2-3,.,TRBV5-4,TGTGCCGGCAGCCTCCTAGATACGCAGTATTTT,CAGSLLDTQYF
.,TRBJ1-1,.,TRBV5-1,TGCGCCAGCAGCCGGGGCGGGGTTGACACTGAAGCTTTCTTT,CASSRGGVDTEAFF
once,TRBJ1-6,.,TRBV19,TGTGCCAGCCAGACATCCAGCCTTAATTCACCCCTCCACTTT,CASQTSSLNSPLHF
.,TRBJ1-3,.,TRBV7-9,TGTGCCAGCAGCGTACAGGGAACCGCCATATATTTT,CASSVQGTAIYF
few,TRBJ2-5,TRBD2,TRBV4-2,TGTGCCAGCAGCCAAGAGGCGGCGGGAGGGATATTGGAGACCCAGTACTTC,CASSQEAAGGILETQYF
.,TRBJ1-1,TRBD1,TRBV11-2,TGTGCCAGCAGCTTCCGGACAGGGAACACTGAAGCTTTCTTT,CASSFRTGNTEAFF
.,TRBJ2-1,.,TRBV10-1,TGCGCCAGCAGTGAGGCGGGGAGCTCCTACAATGAGCAGTTCTTC,CASSEAGSSYNEQFF